These 23 T cell receptor beta chains share one sample of origin, sequenced in a study of T cells in Graves' hyperthyroidism and ophthalmopathy. Amplification of TCR beta CDR3 regions used RNA as the template. Researchers ran a first-round RT-PCR on the TCR CDR3 using the HTBI primer set. TCRdb itself ran the multiplex PCR reads through MiXCR, one entry per CDR3 protein. The sample includes fewer than 600,000 distinct CDR3 sequences, around 13% seen only once; the top ten take approximately 15%. Sequencing input: blood. The receptors here all came from a woman aged 40 to 50 with Graves' hyperthyroidism.

This rearrangement joins TRBV9 to TRBJ1-1, with D uncertain. The length of the CDR3 is 14 residues. V was shortened by 2 bases and J by 4 bases, with 12 bases between the two germline ends. Germline-derived CDR1 and CDR2 are SGDLS and YYNGEE. Written as DNA, the CDR3 is TGTGCCAGCAGCGTCGGGGTTGAAAGCACTGAAGCTTTCTTT. This sequence encodes CASSVGVESTEAFF.

At least ten counts were recorded for this clonotype. V is TRBV20-1 and J is TRBJ2-1, with 9 nucleotides matching TRBD2. There are 16 residues in the CDR3. Germline trimming cut 6 bases from V and 0 bases from J; bases unmatched to any gene: 9. Per germline, CDR1 DFQATT and CDR2 SNEGSKA (reference sequence). CDR3 amino acids: CSARETSGSSYNEQFF. DNA for the CDR3: TGCAGTGCCCGAGAGACTAGCGGCAGCTCCTACAATGAGCAGTTCTTC.

Concerning this clonotype: A read error may explain this, as a much larger clone is one base away. This chain links TRBV29-1 with TRBJ1-1, with 8 positions matching TRBD1. CDR1 is SQVTM, CDR2 ANQGSEA, per germline. The V segment lost 6 bases and the J segment 6 bases; nucleotides outside the gene matches: 6. The length of the CDR3 is 12 residues. This CDR3 reads CSVDRGAAEAFF. In nucleotides, the CDR3 is TGCAGCGTCGACAGGGGCGCCGCTGAAGCTTTCTTT.

Concerning this clonotype: Just one base apart from a much larger clone, this may be a read error. The chain combines TRBV12-3 or TRBV12-4 with TRBJ2-2; no definite D call. Trimming took off 7 bases at V and 6 bases at J, with 15 bases between the two ends. The CDR3 contains 14 residues. CDR3 sequence: CASNFGPNPGELFF. CDR3 DNA: TGTGCCAGCAATTTCGGGCCAAACCCCGGGGAGCTGTTTTTT.

This clonotype showed up many times. The chain uses TRBV7-2 and TRBJ2-5; D may be TRBD1 (6 bases). The CDR3 has 14 amino acids. Germline-derived CDR1 and CDR2 are SGHTA and FQGNSA. The V end lost 0 bases, the J end lost 11 bases, and 16 bases lay between the germline ends. The CDR3 DNA reads TGTGCCAGCAGCTTAGCCCTCGATGGGACAATTCAGTACTTC. Its protein product is CASSLALDGTIQYF.

There are many counts of this clonotype. The CDR3 sequence: CASSQATLSSYEQYF. The DNA for the CDR3 is TGCGCCAGCAGCCAAGCAACACTAAGCTCCTACGAGCAGTACTTC. The chain carries TRBV4-1 and TRBJ2-7; D not resolved. Germline V gene sequence: CDR1 MGHRA, CDR2 YSYEKL. V dropped 1 base and J dropped 0 bases, with 10 bases sitting between them. The CDR3 is 15 amino acids.

This clonotype was counted at least ten times. The chain links TRBV5-1 to TRBJ2-1; TRBD2 agrees at 9 bases. This CDR3 has 14 residues. V shed 1 base and J 8 bases; nucleotides not matched to a gene: 4. The germline CDR1 and CDR2 sequences are SGHRS and YFSETQ. CDR3 protein: CASSLIRTSDEQFF. Here the CDR3 DNA reads TGCGCCAGCAGCTTGATCAGGACTAGCGATGAGCAGTTCTTC.

Note on this clonotype: This may stem from a read error, because a much larger clone lies one nucleotide away. The chain has TRBV28 and TRBJ2-5; 11 positions agree with TRBD1. CDR3 length equals 14 residues. The germline V gene encodes CDR1 MDHEN and CDR2 SYDVKM. The CDR3 spells CASSIGTGGWTRYF. In DNA form, the CDR3 reads TGTGCCAGCAGCATCGGGACAGGGGGTTGGACCCGGTACTTC.

This clonotype was detected ten times or more. The chain uses TRBV7-9 and TRBJ2-1; TRBD1 aligns across 8 bases. The CDR3 covers 14 residues. J was trimmed by 5 bases and V by 3 bases; bases with no gene match: 3. The germline gives CDR1 SEHNR, CDR2 FQNEAQ (reference sequence). CDR3 bases: TGTGCCAGCAGCTTGGGACAGGCTAACAATGAGCAGTTCTTC. Translation gives CASSLGQANNEQFF.

This clonotype was seen more than once but under ten times. The V call is TRBV9, the J call TRBJ1-1; tentative D call: TRBD1 (6 bases). CDR3 size: 13 residues. V dropped 4 bases and J dropped 6 bases, with 13 bases sitting between them. Germline values: CDR1 SGDLS, CDR2 YYNGEE. DNA of the CDR3: TGTGCCAGCAGCTCGCGTACAGGGTCTGAAGCTTTCTTT. Translating gives CASSSRTGSEAFF.

This clonotype occurred a few times. The chain couples TRBV20-1 to TRBJ2-1, with D tentatively TRBD2 (6 bases). Trimming shortened V by 5 bases and J by 0 bases, and 20 bases separated the two germline ends. The CDR3 covers 17 residues. The germline gives CDR1 DFQATT, CDR2 SNEGSKA (reference sequence). CDR3 nucleotide sequence: TGCAGTGCTCATGGGGGACTGGGCCCCAGCTCCTACAATGAGCAGTTCTTC. Its protein is CSAHGGLGPSSYNEQFF.

This chain uses TRBV19 with TRBJ1-1; 7 bases match TRBD1. Germline assignment: CDR1 LNHDA and CDR2 SQIVND (reference sequence). This CDR3 contains 15 residues. J gave up 4 bases and V 3 bases, and 8 bases lay outside the gene matches. Here the CDR3 reads CASSIGRQGGTEAFF. In DNA, the CDR3 is TGTGCCAGTAGTATCGGTCGACAGGGAGGCACTGAAGCTTTCTTT.

This clonotype showed up many times. The genes are TRBV27 and TRBJ1-6, with 10 bases fitting TRBD1. The CDR3 spans 14 residues. V dropped 6 bases and J dropped 8; count of bases not matched to a gene: 4. Germline values: CDR1 MNHEY, CDR2 SMNVEV (reference sequence). CDR3 protein: CASRGQGIYSPLHF. CDR3 sequence (DNA): TGTGCCAGCAGGGGACAGGGGATTTATTCACCCCTCCACTTT.

This clonotype showed up many times. This CDR3 reads CASSPTASGTQEQYF. CDR3 DNA sequence: TGTGCCAGCTCACCTACCGCTAGCGGGACCCAAGAGCAGTACTTC. The chain uses TRBV18 and TRBJ2-7; the match to TRBD2 covers 9 bases. The CDR3 sequence is 15 residues long. V trimming: 3 bases; J trimming: 7 bases; junction bases outside the gene matches: 10. Germline lookup yields CDR1 KGHSH and CDR2 LQKENI.

At least ten counts were recorded for this clonotype. CDR3 sequence (DNA): TGTGCCAGCTCACCTGGGTGGCAGGCGGTCGACGAGCAGTACTTC. Protein sequence: CASSPGWQAVDEQYF. V and J are TRBV18 and TRBJ2-7; D not certain. V was pared by 3 bases and J by 5 bases, with 17 bases between. The V gene's germline CDR1 is KGHSH and CDR2 LQKENI. The length of the CDR3 is 15 residues.

In this sample, this clonotype turned up many times. The gene calls are TRBV28 and TRBJ1-1; 8 positions agree with TRBD1. The V and J ends lost 2 bases and 5 bases, in that order; junction bases with no gene match: 7. The CDR3 runs to 15 residues. Germline V gene data show CDR1 as MDHEN and CDR2 as SYDVKM. In DNA, the CDR3 is TGTGCCAGCAGTTTAGCCCAGGGGGCTGGAACTGAAGCTTTCTTT. It yields the protein CASSLAQGAGTEAFF.

This clonotype was counted ten times or more. The chain uses TRBV11-3 and TRBJ2-2; tentative D call: TRBD2 (6 bases). Germline V gene lookup returns CDR1 SGHNT and CDR2 YENEEA. CDR3 length: 14 amino acids. Trimming left V 0 bases short and J 9 bases short, with 11 bases between. CDR3 region: CASSLDPGDRELFF. The CDR3 coding sequence is TGTGCCAGCAGCTTAGATCCGGGGGATAGGGAGCTGTTTTTT.

The J gene is TRBJ1-5, the V gene TRBV9; D possibly corresponds to TRBD1 (5 bases). With 3 bases removed from V and 5 bases from J, the gap between germline ends came to 12 bases. Germline assignment: CDR1 SGDLS and CDR2 YYNGEE. The CDR3 runs to 14 residues. CDR3 amino acids: CASSGGDPDQPQHF. The CDR3, as DNA: TGTGCCAGCAGCGGAGGGGATCCGGATCAGCCCCAGCATTTT.

The chain has TRBV27 and TRBJ2-3; TRBD2 matches 15 bases. V lost 8 bases and J lost 5; bases outside the gene matches: 8. This CDR3 is built from 16 residues. From germline, CDR1 is MNHEY and CDR2 SMNVEV (reference sequence). The CDR3 here is CASRRTSGRAKDTQYF. The CDR3, as DNA: TGTGCCAGCCGGAGGACTAGCGGGAGGGCCAAAGATACGCAGTATTTT.

This clonotype was seen ten or more times. The rearrangement joins TRBV11-2 to TRBJ2-7; 7 bases are a match to TRBD2. The germline CDR1 and CDR2 sequences are SGHAT and FQNNGV. This CDR3 has 14 amino acids. V gave up 5 bases and J gave up 2 bases; unmatched junction bases: 6. In DNA form, the CDR3 reads TGTGCCAGCAGCCTCGCTAGCGGACCCTACGAGCAGTACTTC. Translating gives CASSLASGPYEQYF.

This clonotype was picked up many times. The chain carries TRBV6-5 and TRBJ2-7; D possibly corresponds to TRBD2 (6 bases). Trimming removed 2 bases at V and 1 base at J, with 6 bases between. Germline V gene lookup returns CDR1 MNHEY and CDR2 SVGAGI. The CDR3 consists of 13 residues. This CDR3 reads CASSYGGSYEQYF. CDR3 bases: TGTGCCAGCAGTTACGGGGGGTCCTACGAGCAGTACTTC.

This clonotype occurred many times. The rearrangement uses TRBV18 and TRBJ2-7; D is uncertain. The germline V and J ends were trimmed by 3 bases and 5 bases, with 11 bases remaining between them. Per the germline V gene, CDR1 is KGHSH and CDR2 is LQKENI. The CDR3 is 13 residues long. For the CDR3, the DNA is TGTGCCAGCTCACCGGCTCTTGTGGACGAGCAGTACTTC. This gives the protein CASSPALVDEQYF.

As concerns this clonotype: The conserved phenylalanine or tryptophan is not found at the CDR3 terminus, so this likely reflects a read error. The V and J genes are TRBV10-3 and TRBJ1-2; weak D call: TRBD1 (5 bases). Deletions cut 0 bases from V and 7 bases from J, with 12 bases between. The germline V gene encodes CDR1 ENHRY and CDR2 SYGVKD. This CDR3 has 14 residues. In nucleotides, the CDR3 is TGTGCCATCAGTGAGTCGGGGGTGTCTTCTGGCTACACCCTC. Translating it yields CAISESGVSSGYTL.